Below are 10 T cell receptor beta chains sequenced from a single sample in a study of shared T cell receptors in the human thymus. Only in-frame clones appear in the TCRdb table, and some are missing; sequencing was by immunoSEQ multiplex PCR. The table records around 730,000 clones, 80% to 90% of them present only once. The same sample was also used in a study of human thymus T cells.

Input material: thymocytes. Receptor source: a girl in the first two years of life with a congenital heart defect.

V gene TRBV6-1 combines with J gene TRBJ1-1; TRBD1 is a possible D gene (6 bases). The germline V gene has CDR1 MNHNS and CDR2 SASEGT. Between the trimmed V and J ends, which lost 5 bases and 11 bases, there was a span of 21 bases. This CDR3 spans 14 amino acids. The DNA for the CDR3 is TGTGCCAGCAGTCACCCCGGGGGGGGCAGGGAGGCTTTCTTT. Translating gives CASSHPGGGREAFF.

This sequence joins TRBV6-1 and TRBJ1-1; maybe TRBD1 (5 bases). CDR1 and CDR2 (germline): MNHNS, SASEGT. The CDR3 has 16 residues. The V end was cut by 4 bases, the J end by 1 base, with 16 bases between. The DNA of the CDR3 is TGTGCCAGCAGTGCAAATGGAGGGGAGGCGAACACTGAAGCTTTCTTT. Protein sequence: CASSANGGEANTEAFF.

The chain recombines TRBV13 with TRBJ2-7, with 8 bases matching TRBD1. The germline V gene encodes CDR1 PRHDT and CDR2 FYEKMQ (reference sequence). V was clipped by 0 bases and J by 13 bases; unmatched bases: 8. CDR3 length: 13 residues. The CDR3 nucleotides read TGTGCCAGCAGCTTAGGTGATACCGGGACAGGTTACTTC. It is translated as CASSLGDTGTGYF.

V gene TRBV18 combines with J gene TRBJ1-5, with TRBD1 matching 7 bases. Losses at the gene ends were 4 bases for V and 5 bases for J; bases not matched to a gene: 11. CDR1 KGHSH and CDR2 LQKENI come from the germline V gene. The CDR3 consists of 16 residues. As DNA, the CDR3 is TGTGCCAGCTCACGGACCCGACAGGGCCCCGATCAGCCCCAGCATTTT. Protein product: CASSRTRQGPDQPQHF.

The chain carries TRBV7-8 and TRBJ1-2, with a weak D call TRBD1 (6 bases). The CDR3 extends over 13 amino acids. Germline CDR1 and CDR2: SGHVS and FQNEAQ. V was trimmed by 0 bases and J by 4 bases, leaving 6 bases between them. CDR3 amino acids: CASSLAGGYGYTF. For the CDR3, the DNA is TGTGCCAGCAGCTTAGCAGGGGGCTATGGCTACACCTTC.

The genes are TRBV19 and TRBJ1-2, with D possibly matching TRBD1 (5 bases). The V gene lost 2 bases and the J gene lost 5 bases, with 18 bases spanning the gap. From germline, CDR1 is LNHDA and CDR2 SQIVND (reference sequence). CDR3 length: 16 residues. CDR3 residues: CASSISGLGQTYGYTF. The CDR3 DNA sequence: TGTGCCAGTAGTATAAGTGGCCTTGGACAAACGTATGGCTACACCTTC.

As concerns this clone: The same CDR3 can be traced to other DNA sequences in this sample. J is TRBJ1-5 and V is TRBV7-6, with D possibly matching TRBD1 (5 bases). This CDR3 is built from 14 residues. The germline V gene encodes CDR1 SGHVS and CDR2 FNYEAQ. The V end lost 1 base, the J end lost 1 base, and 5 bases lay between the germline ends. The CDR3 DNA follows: TGTGCCAGCAGCTTAGAGGGGAGCAATCAGCCCCAGCATTTT. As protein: CASSLEGSNQPQHF. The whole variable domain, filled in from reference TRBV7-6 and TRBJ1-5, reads GAGVSQSPRYKVTKRGQDVALRCDPISGHVSLYWYRQALGQGPEFLTYFNYEAQQDKSGLPNDRFSAERPEGSISTLTIQRTEQRDSAMYRCASSLEGSNQPQHFGDGTRLSIL.

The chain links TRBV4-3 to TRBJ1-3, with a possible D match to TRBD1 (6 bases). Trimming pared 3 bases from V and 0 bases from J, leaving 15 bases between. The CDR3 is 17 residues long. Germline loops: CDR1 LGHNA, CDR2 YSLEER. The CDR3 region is CASSQEQGEPSGNTIYF. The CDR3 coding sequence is TGCGCCAGCAGCCAGGAACAGGGAGAACCCTCTGGAAACACCATATATTTT.

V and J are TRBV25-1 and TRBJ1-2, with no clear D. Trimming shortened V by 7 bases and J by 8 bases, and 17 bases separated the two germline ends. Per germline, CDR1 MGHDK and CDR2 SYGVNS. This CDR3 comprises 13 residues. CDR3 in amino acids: CASTSPGVGGYTF. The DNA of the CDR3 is TGTGCCAGCACTAGCCCCGGGGTCGGGGGCTACACCTTC.

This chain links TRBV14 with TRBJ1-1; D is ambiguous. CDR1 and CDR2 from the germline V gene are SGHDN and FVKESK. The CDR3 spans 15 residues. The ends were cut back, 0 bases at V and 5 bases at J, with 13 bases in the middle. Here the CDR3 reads CASSQEFGGRTEAFF. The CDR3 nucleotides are TGTGCCAGCAGCCAAGAGTTTGGAGGCAGAACTGAAGCTTTCTTT.